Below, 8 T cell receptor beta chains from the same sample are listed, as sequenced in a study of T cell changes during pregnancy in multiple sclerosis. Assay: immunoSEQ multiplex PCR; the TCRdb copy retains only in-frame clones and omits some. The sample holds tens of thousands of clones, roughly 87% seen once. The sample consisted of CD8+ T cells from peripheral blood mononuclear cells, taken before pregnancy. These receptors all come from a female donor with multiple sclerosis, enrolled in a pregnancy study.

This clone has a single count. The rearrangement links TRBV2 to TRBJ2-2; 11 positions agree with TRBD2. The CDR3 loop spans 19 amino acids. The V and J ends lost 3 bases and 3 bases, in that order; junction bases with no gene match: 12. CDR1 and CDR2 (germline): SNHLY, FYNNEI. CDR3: CASSDPPGRTSGHTGELFF. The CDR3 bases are TGTGCCAGCAGTGACCCCCCAGGGCGGACTAGCGGGCACACCGGGGAGCTGTTTTTT.

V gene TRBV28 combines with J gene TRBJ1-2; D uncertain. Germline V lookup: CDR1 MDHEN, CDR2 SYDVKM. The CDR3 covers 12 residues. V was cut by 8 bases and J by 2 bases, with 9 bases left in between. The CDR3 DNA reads TGTGCCAGCCGTGTGGGCAACTATGGCTACACCTTC. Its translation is CASRVGNYGYTF.

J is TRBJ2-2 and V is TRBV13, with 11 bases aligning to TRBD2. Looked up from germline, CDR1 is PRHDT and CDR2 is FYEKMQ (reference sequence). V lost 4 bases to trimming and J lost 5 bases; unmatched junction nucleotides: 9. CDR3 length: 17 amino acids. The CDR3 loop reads CASSSLQTSGKTGELFF. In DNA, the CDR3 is TGTGCCAGCAGCTCGTTACAGACTAGCGGGAAAACCGGGGAGCTGTTTTTT.

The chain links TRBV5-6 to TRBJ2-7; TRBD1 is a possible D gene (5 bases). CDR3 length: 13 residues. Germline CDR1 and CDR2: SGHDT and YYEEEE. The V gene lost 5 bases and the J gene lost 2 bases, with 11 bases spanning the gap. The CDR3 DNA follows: TGTGCCAGCAGTTTGCAGGGTCCCTACGAGCAGTACTTC. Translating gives CASSLQGPYEQYF.

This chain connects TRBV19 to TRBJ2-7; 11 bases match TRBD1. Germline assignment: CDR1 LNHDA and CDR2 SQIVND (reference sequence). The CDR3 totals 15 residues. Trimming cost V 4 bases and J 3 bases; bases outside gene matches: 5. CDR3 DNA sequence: TGTGCCAGTAGTACCGGGACAGGGGGTCACTACGAGCAGTACTTC. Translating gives CASSTGTGGHYEQYF. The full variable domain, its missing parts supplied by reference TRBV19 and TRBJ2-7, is DGGITQSPKYLFRKEGQNVTLSCEQNLNHDAMYWYRQDPGQGLRLIYYSQIVNDFQKGDIAEGYSVSREKKESFPLTVTSAQKNPTAFYLCASSTGTGGHYEQYFGPGTRLTVT.

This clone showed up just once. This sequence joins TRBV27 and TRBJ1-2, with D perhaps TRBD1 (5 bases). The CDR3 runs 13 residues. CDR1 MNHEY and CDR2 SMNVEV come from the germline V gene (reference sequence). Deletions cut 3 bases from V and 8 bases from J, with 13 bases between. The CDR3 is CASSLGREYGYTF. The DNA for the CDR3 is TGTGCCAGCAGTTTGGGCAGGGAATACGGCTACACCTTC.

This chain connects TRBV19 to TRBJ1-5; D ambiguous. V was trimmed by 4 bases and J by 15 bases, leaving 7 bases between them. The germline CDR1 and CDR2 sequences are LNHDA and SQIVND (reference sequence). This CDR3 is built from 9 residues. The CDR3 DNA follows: TGTGCCAGTAGTACCCTCCCGCATTTT. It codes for CASSTLPHF.

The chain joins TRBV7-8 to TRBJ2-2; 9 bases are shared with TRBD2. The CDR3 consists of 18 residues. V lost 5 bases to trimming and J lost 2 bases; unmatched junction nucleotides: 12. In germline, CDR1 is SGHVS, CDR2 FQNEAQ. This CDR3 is CASSPSLAGSRNTGELFF. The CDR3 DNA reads TGTGCCAGCAGCCCCTCGCTAGCGGGATCTCGTAACACCGGGGAGCTGTTTTTT.